The 23 T cell receptor beta chains presented below share a single source sample, sequenced in a study of shared clonotypes between healthy human individuals. Method: immunoSEQ multiplex PCR; TCRdb's copy keeps in-frame clones and lacks some. The sample lists 2 million to 2.5 million clones; 93% were seen once. The sample consisted of naive CD4+ T cells from PBMCs. Documented subset: CD45RA+ positively selected. The receptors stem from a man between 18 and 35 years old in good health. Some clones in this sample may be carry-over from other donors' samples.

The genes are TRBV2 and TRBJ2-3, with D maybe TRBD2 (5 bases). The length of the CDR3 is 14 residues. V lost 7 bases and J lost 0, with 11 bases in between. Germline lookup yields CDR1 SNHLY and CDR2 FYNNEI. CDR3 sequence reads: CASNRGHSTDTQYF. The DNA of the CDR3 is TGTGCCAGCAATCGGGGTCATAGCACAGATACGCAGTATTTT.

This chain joins TRBV15 and TRBJ2-1, with TRBD2 identical over 13 bases. The CDR3 runs to 16 residues. CDR1 and CDR2 from the germline V gene are LNHNV and YYDKDF (reference sequence). V gave up 3 bases and J gave up 6 bases; unmatched junction bases: 5. The CDR3 DNA sequence: TGTGCCACCAGCAGCACCGGACTAGCGGGAGTCAATGAGCAGTTCTTC. Protein: CATSSTGLAGVNEQFF.

The chain joins TRBV6-5 to TRBJ1-1, with D unclear. Germline CDR1 is MNHEY and CDR2 is SVGAGI. V lost 0 bases and J 1 base, leaving 12 bases between the germline ends. This CDR3 has 16 residues. In DNA, the CDR3 is TGTGCCAGCAGTTACTCGATTAGACCGACGAACACTGAAGCTTTCTTT. Translated, it gives CASSYSIRPTNTEAFF.

V is TRBV6-4 and J is TRBJ2-3; 7 bases agree with TRBD2. In germline, CDR1 is MRHNA, CDR2 SNTAGT. V shed 6 bases and J 8 bases; nucleotides not matched to a gene: 5. This CDR3 region has 12 residues. CDR3 DNA sequence: TGTGCCAGCAGAAGCGGGATTGGTACGCAGTATTTT. This codes for CASRSGIGTQYF.

The chain carries TRBV27 and TRBJ2-1; 12 bases agree with TRBD2. Germline V gives CDR1 MNHEY, CDR2 SMNVEV (reference sequence). With 11 bases clipped from V and 6 bases from J, the junction kept 5 bases outside the gene matches. This CDR3 has 13 amino acids. The DNA for the CDR3 is TGTGCCGCGGGACTAGCGGGCGCCAATGAGCAGTTCTTC. Amino acid sequence: CAAGLAGANEQFF.

The rearrangement links TRBV6-1 to TRBJ1-5; 9 bases match TRBD1. Germline V gene data show CDR1 as MNHNS and CDR2 as SASEGT. The CDR3 extends over 14 amino acids. V dropped 6 bases and J dropped 2; count of bases not matched to a gene: 2. CDR3 sequence (DNA): TGTGCCAGCAGGGGACAGGGTCGCAATCAGCCCCAGCATTTT. It is translated as CASRGQGRNQPQHF.

The chain recombines TRBV11-3 with TRBJ2-2; the D is unclear. V lost 5 bases and J 4 bases, leaving 11 bases between the germline ends. The CDR3 spans 14 residues. CDR1 and CDR2 from the germline V gene are SGHNT and YENEEA. CDR3 coding DNA: TGTGCCAGCAGCCCAAGGGCAGTCACCGGGGAGCTGTTTTTT. Translation: CASSPRAVTGELFF.

This sequence joins TRBV28 and TRBJ2-5; D is possibly TRBD2 (5 bases). The ends were cut back, 3 bases at V and 1 base at J, with 9 bases in the middle. This CDR3 has 14 amino acids. Germline values: CDR1 MDHEN, CDR2 SYDVKM. Here the CDR3 reads CASSLGRLQETQYF. The CDR3 DNA reads as TGTGCCAGCAGTTTGGGGAGACTCCAAGAGACCCAGTACTTC.

The chain recombines TRBV5-1 with TRBJ2-3, with a weak D call TRBD2 (5 bases). Trimming stripped 4 bases from V and 4 bases from J, with 13 bases between. CDR1 and CDR2 (germline): SGHRS, YFSETQ. The CDR3 covers 14 residues. CDR3 nucleotide sequence: TGCGCCAGCAGCACTGAAGGGAGCCCAGATACGCAGTATTTT. Its translation: CASSTEGSPDTQYF.

The gene calls are TRBV9 and TRBJ2-6, with D perhaps matching TRBD2 (6 bases). From germline, CDR1 is SGDLS and CDR2 YYNGEE. This CDR3 is built from 18 residues. Trimming stripped 0 bases from V and 0 bases from J, with 13 bases between. Here the CDR3 DNA reads TGTGCCAGCAGCGTAGATGGCGGGACGAGCTCTGGGGCCAACGTCCTGACTTTC. Its protein product is CASSVDGGTSSGANVLTF. The variable domain in full, completed from reference TRBV9 and TRBJ2-6, reads DSGVTQTPKHLITATGQRVTLRCSPRSGDLSVYWYQQSLDQGLQFLIQYYNGEERAKGNILERFSAQQFPDLHSELNLSSLELGDSALYFCASSVDGGTSSGANVLTFGAGSRLTVL.

The chain uses TRBV25-1 and TRBJ2-1; 7 bases align to TRBD2. V trimming: 6 bases; J trimming: 10 bases; junction bases outside the gene matches: 6. The CDR3 contains 12 residues. The V gene's germline CDR1 is MGHDK and CDR2 SYGVNS. The CDR3: CASRGGSAEQFF. As DNA, the CDR3 is TGTGCCAGCAGGGGCGGGAGTGCGGAGCAGTTCTTC.

Of note for this clone: Sequence at one end of the junction differs from germline and may be a read error. The chain recombines TRBV7-8 with TRBJ2-3, with D tentatively TRBD1 or TRBD2 (5 bases each). Germline-derived CDR1 and CDR2 are SGHVS and FQNEAQ. CDR3 length: 15 residues. DNA for the CDR3: TGTGCCAGCAGATTAGGGGCAGTGGGTGGGGGTACGCAGTATTTT. Its protein product is CASRLGAVGGGTQYF.

Comments on this clone: The sample contains more than one DNA sequence encoding this CDR3. The chain recombines TRBV7-9 with TRBJ2-3, with D perhaps TRBD1 (5 bases). Germline V gene data show CDR1 as SEHNR and CDR2 as FQNEAQ (reference sequence). This CDR3 is built from 14 residues. The V gene lost 5 bases and the J gene lost 2 bases, with 11 bases spanning the gap. The CDR3 region has the DNA TGTGCCAGCAGCCGCGTACAGGCCACAGATACGCAGTATTTT. Protein product: CASSRVQATDTQYF. Using reference TRBV7-9 and TRBJ2-3 for the parts outside the CDR3, the full variable domain is DTGVSQNPRHKITKRGQNVTFRCDPISEHNRLYWYRQTLGQGPEFLTYFQNEAQLEKSRLLSDRFSAERPKGSFSTLEIQRTEQGDSAMYLCASSRVQATDTQYFGPGTRLTVL.

The sample holds one count of this clone. The chain uses TRBV6-6 and TRBJ2-2; 7 bases align to TRBD2. The CDR3 totals 15 residues. V was pared by 6 bases and J by 2 bases, with 6 bases of the junction left unmatched. In germline, CDR1 is MNHNY, CDR2 SVGAGI (reference sequence). The CDR3 bases are TGTGCCAGCAGCCTCCCTAGCGGAAACACCGGGGAGCTGTTTTTT. As protein: CASSLPSGNTGELFF.

The rearrangement joins TRBV28 to TRBJ2-7, with a weak D call TRBD2 (5 bases). CDR1 is MDHEN, CDR2 SYDVKM, per germline. The CDR3 loop spans 15 amino acids. The ends were cut back, 1 base at V and 4 bases at J, with 14 bases in the middle. The CDR3: CASSLSGVREYEQYF. The CDR3 bases are TGTGCCAGCAGTTTATCCGGCGTTAGGGAGTACGAGCAGTACTTC.

The CDR3, as DNA: TGTGCCAGTCGGGACCGCCTCGTCGATGGCTACACCTTC. Residues: CASRDRLVDGYTF. The chain links TRBV19 to TRBJ1-2, with D tentatively TRBD1 (5 bases). CDR3 length equals 13 residues. Germline CDR1 and CDR2: LNHDA and SQIVND (reference sequence). The ends were cut back, 8 bases at V and 6 bases at J, with 16 bases in the middle.

The V gene is TRBV5-4, the J gene TRBJ2-5; 9 nucleotides agree with TRBD1. The V gene end was trimmed by 4 bases and the J gene end by 0 bases; junction bases not matched to a gene: 4. The CDR3 runs to 15 residues. The germline V gene has CDR1 SGHNT and CDR2 YYREEE (reference sequence). CDR3 residues: CASSRDRVYQETQYF. CDR3 nucleotides: TGTGCCAGCAGCCGGGACAGGGTGTACCAAGAGACCCAGTACTTC.

The rearrangement uses TRBV29-1 and TRBJ1-2; perhaps TRBD1 as D (6 bases). The CDR3 spans 13 residues. Germline V gene lookup returns CDR1 SQVTM and CDR2 ANQGSEA. Trimming pared 7 bases from V and 5 bases from J, leaving 17 bases between. CDR3 DNA: TGCAGCGACTCTGGGGGCCTTGGGTATGGCTACACCTTC. The encoded protein is CSDSGGLGYGYTF.

The rearrangement links TRBV27 to TRBJ2-2, with D uncertain. Between the trimmed V and J ends, which lost 4 bases and 8 bases, there was a span of 11 bases. From germline, CDR1 is MNHEY and CDR2 SMNVEV (reference sequence). The CDR3 totals 13 residues. This CDR3 reads CASSWSPVGELFF. CDR3 nucleotide sequence: TGTGCCAGCAGTTGGTCCCCCGTTGGGGAGCTGTTTTTT.

The rearrangement links TRBV28 to TRBJ2-7; 15 bases are a match to TRBD2. Per germline, CDR1 MDHEN and CDR2 SYDVKM. This CDR3 is built from 19 residues. V lost 4 bases, J lost 1 base, and 11 bases stayed unmatched. This CDR3 is CASSYMGGGLAGGSYEQYF. The CDR3 nucleotides read TGTGCCAGCAGTTATATGGGTGGGGGACTAGCGGGAGGATCCTACGAGCAGTACTTC.

This chain joins TRBV19 and TRBJ2-1, with TRBD1 matching 10 bases. This CDR3 has 18 residues. The V and J ends lost 2 bases and 10 bases, in that order; junction bases with no gene match: 17. Germline CDR1 LNHDA, CDR2 SQIVND (reference sequence). Here the CDR3 DNA reads TGTGCCAGTAGTATATCACCGCTTCGGGACAGGGGACTACACGAGCAGTTCTTC. It translates to CASSISPLRDRGLHEQFF.

The chain carries TRBV18 and TRBJ2-7; D is ambiguous. Germline-derived CDR1 and CDR2 are KGHSH and LQKENI. The germline V and J ends were trimmed by 3 bases and 7 bases, with 10 bases remaining between them. The CDR3 sequence is 12 residues long. CDR3 loop: CASSPPSREQYF. The CDR3, as DNA: TGTGCCAGCTCACCGCCGTCTCGGGAGCAGTACTTC.

This clone came up once. J is TRBJ2-7 and V is TRBV5-1, with a possible D match to TRBD1 (7 bases). CDR1 is SGHRS, CDR2 YFSETQ, per germline. V was pared by 0 bases and J by 0 bases, with 13 bases between. The CDR3 sequence is 16 residues long. The CDR3 bases are TGCGCCAGCAGCTTGGGTCAGCAGGGGGGCTCCTACGAGCAGTACTTC. Protein product: CASSLGQQGGSYEQYF.